These 8 T cell receptor beta chains were sequenced from one sample in a study of CD8 T cells in Susac syndrome. The RNA input was about 0.5 to 1 ug, and it was reverse transcribed with random hexamers. MiXCR was run by TCRdb on the immunoSEQ multiplex PCR reads, yielding one entry per CDR3 protein. The sample has about 180,000 distinct CDR3 sequences; 90% to 95% are singletons. The sequenced material came from CD4+ T cells from PBMCs. The receptor source for this set is a human donor with Susac syndrome.

The chain recombines TRBV20-1 with TRBJ2-5; 9 bases map to TRBD2. Germline CDR1 DFQATT, CDR2 SNEGSKA (reference sequence). V was pared by 3 bases and J by 5 bases, with 10 bases of the junction left unmatched. This CDR3 region has 15 residues. DNA of the CDR3: TGCAGTGCTAGTAGCGGGAGCCCCGAGGGGGAGACCCAGTACTTC. Protein product: CSASSGSPEGETQYF.

The chain links TRBV28 to TRBJ2-3; unclear D gene. The V gene lost 2 bases and the J gene lost 3 bases, with 15 bases spanning the gap. This CDR3 has 16 amino acids. Germline V gene data show CDR1 as MDHEN and CDR2 as SYDVKM. The CDR3 is CASSLNIGTGTDTQYF. The CDR3 DNA reads TGTGCCAGCAGTTTAAACATTGGAACCGGGACAGATACGCAGTATTTT.

This chain links TRBV20-1 with TRBJ2-7; 11 bases agree with TRBD2. The V gene's germline CDR1 is DFQATT and CDR2 SNEGSKA (reference sequence). The V and J ends lost 3 bases and 2 bases, in that order; junction bases with no gene match: 6. The CDR3 length is 15 residues. This CDR3 reads CSASQGLAVPYEQYF. CDR3 DNA sequence: TGCAGTGCTAGTCAGGGACTAGCGGTTCCCTACGAGCAGTACTTC.

The gene calls are TRBV19 and TRBJ1-5; the D gene is possibly TRBD1 (5 bases). V was pared by 4 bases and J by 5 bases, with 9 bases between. CDR3 length equals 13 residues. Germline loops: CDR1 LNHDA, CDR2 SQIVND (reference sequence). The CDR3 DNA sequence: TGTGCCAGTAGTACGGGGGAGGATCAGCCCCAGCATTTT. Translation: CASSTGEDQPQHF.

The chain has TRBV7-9 and TRBJ2-3; D not certain. The germline gives CDR1 SEHNR, CDR2 FQNEAQ (reference sequence). The CDR3 spans 13 residues. Trimming stripped 7 bases from V and 2 bases from J, with 10 bases between. CDR3 coding DNA: TGTGCCAGCACCAAGACGGACACAGATACGCAGTATTTT. It is translated as CASTKTDTDTQYF.

This rearrangement joins TRBV4-3 to TRBJ2-2; no firm D call. Germline V gene data show CDR1 as LGHNA and CDR2 as YSLEER. The CDR3 is 14 residues long. Trimming pared 5 bases from V and 6 bases from J, leaving 13 bases between. The CDR3 loop is CASSEDHGAGELFF. CDR3 sequence (DNA): TGCGCCAGCAGCGAGGACCACGGCGCCGGGGAGCTGTTTTTT.

The chain links TRBV27 to TRBJ2-1; D remains unclear. The germline CDR1 and CDR2 sequences are MNHEY and SMNVEV (reference sequence). Trimming shortened V by 7 bases and J by 0 bases, and 13 bases separated the two germline ends. The CDR3 consists of 15 residues. CDR3 amino acids: CASNRGVSSYNEQFF. In DNA form, the CDR3 reads TGTGCCAGCAACCGTGGGGTGAGCTCCTACAATGAGCAGTTCTTC.

V is TRBV18 and J is TRBJ1-5; no firm D call. V shed 3 bases and J shed 7 bases, with 16 bases lying between them. Germline-derived CDR1 and CDR2 are KGHSH and LQKENI. CDR3 size: 15 residues. This CDR3 is CASSPPGQEGQPQHF. The CDR3 DNA is TGTGCCAGCTCACCCCCGGGCCAAGAAGGGCAGCCCCAGCATTTT.